This record looks at one T cell receptor beta chain sequence and its context. As yet, its antigen is unknown. The method was immunoSEQ multiplex PCR; TCRdb's version includes in-frame clones alone and lacks a portion of them. The table has around 2,000,000 clones, more than 85% seen once; the top ten hold approximately 1.7%. Naive CD8 cells were CD45RO-negative, positively selected for CCR7, excluding terminally differentiated effector memory CD45RA+ cells. All donors were Caucasian adults living in Nashville, Tennessee. The data were taken from a study of shared clonotypes between healthy human individuals. Whole-study findings and limits: Unshared clonotypes carried lower generation probabilities than those common to all four donors. A handful of donors held about 4.6% of naive CD4 clonotypes in common.

With 5 bases removed from V and 0 bases from J, the gap between germline ends came to 9 bases. Germline CDR1 reads SGDLS; CDR2 reads YYNGEE. There are 13 residues in the CDR3. The clonotype originates from a man aged 18 to 29 in good health. Some clones in this sample may be carry-over from other donors' samples. The chain couples TRBV9 to TRBJ2-7; D gene uncertain. The sample taken for sequencing was naive CD8+ T cells from PBMCs. CDR3 nucleotides: TGTGCCAGCAGTGGAAGTGTCTCCTACGAGCAGTACTTC. Translating it yields CASSGSVSYEQYF.